One and the same sample provided the 18 T cell receptor beta chains below, sequenced in a study of control samples from healthy donors and cancer patients. TCRdb's copy holds only in-frame clones and misses some; the assay was immunoSEQ multiplex PCR. The sample contains about 83,000 clones, roughly 91% of which appear only once. Specimen: blood. The origin of the receptors is a middle-aged man in good health.

To note about this clone: The identical CDR3 is also encoded by other nucleotide sequences in the sample. V is TRBV14 and J is TRBJ1-5; 10 nucleotides line up with TRBD1. Germline CDR1 reads SGHDN; CDR2 reads FVKESK. The V gene end was trimmed by 4 bases and the J gene end by 7 bases; junction bases not matched to a gene: 1. The CDR3 is 13 amino acids. The CDR3 coding sequence is TGTGCCAGCAGCCGGGACAGGGGACAGCCCCAGCATTTT. It encodes CASSRDRGQPQHF. Full variable domain (remainder filled in from reference TRBV14 and TRBJ1-5): EAGVTQFPSHSVIEKGQTVTLRCDPISGHDNLYWYRRVMGKEIKFLLHFVKESKQDESGMPNNRFLAERTGGTYSTLKVQPAELEDSGVYFCASSRDRGQPQHFGDGTRLSIL.

The rearrangement uses TRBV24-1 and TRBJ1-2; D ambiguous. CDR1 KGHDR and CDR2 SFDVKD come from the germline V gene. This CDR3 spans 12 amino acids. V was clipped by 2 bases and J by 3 bases, with 3 bases between them. The CDR3 here is CATSDYYYGYTF. The CDR3 coding sequence is TGTGCCACCAGTGATTATTACTATGGCTACACCTTC.

This clone appeared once. The chain employs TRBV14 and TRBJ1-1; D gene uncertain. This CDR3 contains 12 residues. From germline, CDR1 is SGHDN and CDR2 FVKESK. The germline V and J ends were trimmed by 6 bases and 1 base, with 6 bases remaining between them. The CDR3 is CASSHPNTEAFF. The CDR3 DNA sequence: TGTGCCAGCAGTCACCCGAACACTGAAGCTTTCTTT.

This chain uses TRBV29-1 with TRBJ1-2; 7 positions agree with TRBD1. The CDR3 runs to 12 residues. V trimming: 1 base; J trimming: 8 bases; junction bases outside the gene matches: 4. Germline CDR1 SQVTM, CDR2 ANQGSEA. Here the CDR3 reads CSVEGDRGGYTF. The CDR3 bases are TGCAGCGTTGAAGGGGACAGAGGGGGCTACACCTTC. Using reference TRBV29-1 and TRBJ1-2 for the parts outside the CDR3, the full variable domain is SAVISQKPSRDICQRGTSLTIQCQVDSQVTMMFWYRQQPGQSLTLIATANQGSEATYESGFVIDKFPISRPNLTFSTLTVSNMSPEDSSIYLCSVEGDRGGYTFGSGTRLTVV.

A word on this clone: An end of the junction differs from the germline gene, which may be a read error. The V and J genes are TRBV14 and TRBJ2-1, with D unclear. The germline gives CDR1 SGHDN, CDR2 FVKESK. This CDR3 contains 14 residues. The CDR3 region has the DNA TGTGCCGGCAGCCAAGTCGGCTTTTACAATGAGCAGTTCTTC. It codes for CAGSQVGFYNEQFF.

The chain uses TRBV9 and TRBJ1-2, with TRBD1 matching over 8 bases. J was trimmed by 2 bases and V by 3 bases; bases with no gene match: 6. This CDR3 is 15 amino acids long. In germline, CDR1 is SGDLS, CDR2 YYNGEE. DNA of the CDR3: TGTGCCAGCAGCGCCCAGGGGGCGCTAAACTATGGCTACACCTTC. Translating it yields CASSAQGALNYGYTF.

V is TRBV25-1 and J is TRBJ2-2; maybe TRBD1 (6 bases). The CDR3 is made up of 14 amino acids. Germline V gene sequence: CDR1 MGHDK, CDR2 SYGVNS. V lost 6 bases, J lost 6 bases, and 14 bases lay in between. CDR3 region: CASRQGNVAGELFF. CDR3 nucleotides: TGTGCCAGCAGGCAGGGGAATGTTGCCGGGGAGCTGTTTTTT.

This sequence joins TRBV27 and TRBJ2-1; 13 nucleotides match TRBD2. The CDR3 loop spans 14 amino acids. Trimming cost V 8 bases and J 8 bases; bases outside gene matches: 6. In germline, CDR1 is MNHEY, CDR2 SMNVEV (reference sequence). CDR3: CASQTSGGAYEQFF. Here the CDR3 DNA reads TGTGCCAGCCAAACTAGCGGGGGGGCCTATGAGCAGTTCTTC.

V usage is TRBV18 and J usage is TRBJ2-3, with TRBD1 matching 9 bases. Trimming took 0 bases from V and 1 from J; bases not matched to a gene: 11. Germline V gene lookup returns CDR1 KGHSH and CDR2 LQKENI. The CDR3 sequence is 19 residues long. The CDR3 nucleotides read TGTGCCAGCTCACCACCGGTCCTTACCCGGGACAGGGGCACAGATACGCAGTATTTT. Its translation is CASSPPVLTRDRGTDTQYF.

In its sample, this clone was seen once. J is TRBJ1-5 and V is TRBV27; unclear D gene. Germline-derived CDR1 and CDR2 are MNHEY and SMNVEV (reference sequence). The CDR3 length is 13 residues. V dropped 4 bases and J dropped 0 bases, with 4 bases sitting between them. In DNA, the CDR3 is TGTGCCAGCAGTTCCAATAGCAATCAGCCCCAGCATTTT. This sequence encodes CASSSNSNQPQHF.

The CDR3 loop is CASSIWARGAFTEAFF. CDR3 coding DNA: TGTGCCAGTAGTATTTGGGCTCGGGGTGCGTTCACTGAAGCTTTCTTT. This chain uses TRBV19 with TRBJ1-1; D gene ambiguous. Germline V gives CDR1 LNHDA, CDR2 SQIVND (reference sequence). V lost 3 bases and J lost 4, with 18 bases in between. The CDR3 is 16 amino acids. The full variable domain, rest sourced from reference TRBV19 and TRBJ1-1, is DGGITQSPKYLFRKEGQNVTLSCEQNLNHDAMYWYRQDPGQGLRLIYYSQIVNDFQKGDIAEGYSVSREKKESFPLTVTSAQKNPTAFYLCASSIWARGAFTEAFFGQGTRLTVV.

CDR3 DNA: TGTGCCAGCAGCCCTTGGACAGGGGGGAATTCACCCCTCCACTTT. This codes for CASSPWTGGNSPLHF. The chain uses TRBV3-1 (or the pseudogene TRBV3-2) and TRBJ1-6; 10 bases map to TRBD1. CDR1 is LGHDT and CDR2 is YNNKEL in the germline V gene (reference sequence). The junction had 4 bases not matched to a gene; V was cut back by 4 bases and J by 7 bases. CDR3 length equals 15 residues.

The rearrangement uses TRBV12-3 or TRBV12-4 and TRBJ1-2; D possibly corresponds to TRBD1 (5 bases). The V end was cut by 2 bases, the J end by 8 bases, with 9 bases between. The CDR3 is 12 amino acids. The CDR3 loop reads CASSLLGQGYTF. The CDR3 DNA is TGTGCCAGCAGTTTACTGGGGCAGGGCTACACCTTC.

The chain has TRBV4-3 and TRBJ2-2, with a tentative D call TRBD2 (5 bases). The germline gives CDR1 LGHNA, CDR2 YSLEER. The CDR3 consists of 15 residues. Trimming left V 4 bases short and J 6 bases short, with 15 bases between. The CDR3 nucleotides read TGCGCCAGCAGCCGGGTCCACGGAGGCTCCGGGGAGCTGTTTTTT. The encoded protein is CASSRVHGGSGELFF.

The chain has TRBV6-2 or TRBV6-3 and TRBJ2-6, with 9 bases fitting TRBD1. Germline V CDR1 and CDR2: MNHEY, SVGEGT. The trim removed 5 bases at V and 3 bases at J, leaving 14 bases unmatched. The CDR3 runs to 19 residues. CDR3 bases: TGTGCCAGCAGTAAAGGGAGTATGGACAGGGGATTTGGGGCCAACGTCCTGACTTTC. This encodes CASSKGSMDRGFGANVLTF.

The genes are TRBV6-5 and TRBJ1-1; D is unclear. This CDR3 comprises 13 residues. Trimming stripped 2 bases from V and 4 bases from J, with 8 bases between. CDR1 and CDR2 from the germline V gene are MNHEY and SVGAGI. The CDR3 DNA reads as TGTGCCAGCAGTTACGACTCTCGCACTGAAGCTTTCTTT. It translates to CASSYDSRTEAFF.

The chain is built from TRBV2 and TRBJ2-3, with TRBD2 matching 8 bases. With V trimmed by 5 bases and J by 1 base, 2 bases remained unmatched. The CDR3 loop spans 14 amino acids. The germline CDR1 and CDR2 sequences are SNHLY and FYNNEI. CDR3 amino acids: CASSFSGGTDTQYF. CDR3 in DNA: TGTGCCAGCAGTTTTAGCGGGGGCACAGATACGCAGTATTTT.

On this clone: This same CDR3 is encoded by further DNA sequences in the sample. This sequence joins TRBV11-2 and TRBJ2-7; TRBD2 matches at 8 bases. The CDR3 has 14 residues. Unmatched junction bases numbered 4, after V lost 4 bases and J lost 2 bases. Germline values: CDR1 SGHAT, CDR2 FQNNGV. Here the CDR3 DNA reads TGTGCCAGCAGCTCCAGCGGGGGAGCCTACGAGCAGTACTTC. Translated, it gives CASSSSGGAYEQYF. The full variable domain, rest sourced from reference TRBV11-2 and TRBJ2-7, is EAGVAQSPRYKIIEKRQSVAFWCNPISGHATLYWYQQILGQGPKLLIQFQNNGVVDDSQLPKDRFSAERLKGVDSTLKIQPAKLEDSAVYLCASSSSGGAYEQYFGPGTRLTVT.